The present entry profiles one TCR beta chain with its context. Its target is not known. Only CD45RO-negative cells positively selected for CCR7 counted as naive CD8 cells, so terminally differentiated effector memory CD45RA+ cells were excluded. This specimen belongs to a study of shared clonotypes between healthy human individuals. Study-wide results and limits: Larger richness was generally estimated for naive than memory subsets.

CDR1 is MNHEY and CDR2 is SVGAGI in the germline V gene. The CDR3 is 14 residues long. V gave up 5 bases and J gave up 9 bases; unmatched junction bases: 10. Data came from immunoSEQ multiplex PCR; TCRdb stores just in-frame clones and leaves some out. The sample has around 2,000,000 clones, under 95% seen once; the top ten hold about 1.5%. The TCR originated in a man aged 18 to 29 in good health. Some clones in this sample may be carry-over from other donors' samples. V is TRBV6-5 and J is TRBJ2-1; 7 nucleotides line up with TRBD1. The sequenced material came from naive CD8+ T cells from PBMCs. The CDR3: CASSHTEQGFEQFF. The CDR3 nucleotides read TGTGCCAGCAGTCACACGGAACAGGGGTTTGAGCAGTTCTTC.